This entry lists 5 T cell receptor beta chains sequenced from one sample in a study of shared clonotypes between healthy human individuals. Libraries were prepared by immunoSEQ multiplex PCR; TCRdb keeps only in-frame clonotypes and omits some of them. The table has fewer than 400,000 clones, around two thirds seen once. Sequenced sample: memory CD4+ T cells sorted from blood. Sample subset: CD45RA-negative fraction. These receptors all stem from a young man in good health.

V gene TRBV5-1 combines with J gene TRBJ2-7; the D is unclear. Looked up from germline, CDR1 is SGHRS and CDR2 is YFSETQ. V dropped 0 bases and J dropped 6 bases, with 13 bases sitting between them. The CDR3 sequence is 14 residues long. CDR3 protein: CASSLGIGMSEQYF. The CDR3, as DNA: TGCGCCAGCAGCTTGGGTATAGGGATGAGCGAGCAGTACTTC.

This clone was recorded only once. The chain has TRBV10-3 and TRBJ1-2; D is uncertain. Germline values: CDR1 ENHRY, CDR2 SYGVKD. V was trimmed by 3 bases and J by 5 bases, leaving 10 bases between them. The CDR3 runs to 13 residues. CDR3 DNA: TGTGCCATCAGTGATACGACGGCATATGGCTACACCTTC. Protein: CAISDTTAYGYTF.

The chain carries TRBV10-3 and TRBJ1-2; D might be TRBD1 (6 bases). Per the germline V gene, CDR1 is ENHRY and CDR2 is SYGVKD. Trimming left V 2 bases short and J 4 bases short, with 11 bases between. This CDR3 region has 14 residues. CDR3 sequence reads: CAISETTGLYGYTF. CDR3 nucleotides: TGTGCCATCAGTGAGACGACAGGCCTCTATGGCTACACCTTC.

This clone occurred a few times. The chain is built from TRBV28 and TRBJ1-5, with D perhaps matching TRBD1 (5 bases). Germline-derived CDR1 and CDR2 are MDHEN and SYDVKM. Trimming removed 4 bases from V and 4 bases from J, with 11 bases in between. The CDR3 is 14 amino acids. CDR3 DNA: TGTGCCAGCAGTTCGGGACGGATTAATCAGCCCCAGCATTTT. This gives the protein CASSSGRINQPQHF.

A single count supports this clone. This rearrangement joins TRBV28 to TRBJ2-6; D is possibly TRBD2 (5 bases). The V and J ends lost 8 bases and 0 bases respectively, with 5 bases between them. The CDR3 totals 13 residues. CDR1 MDHEN and CDR2 SYDVKM come from the germline V gene. CDR3 sequence (DNA): TGTGCCAGCGGACTCTCTGGGGCCAACGTCCTGACTTTC. It codes for CASGLSGANVLTF.